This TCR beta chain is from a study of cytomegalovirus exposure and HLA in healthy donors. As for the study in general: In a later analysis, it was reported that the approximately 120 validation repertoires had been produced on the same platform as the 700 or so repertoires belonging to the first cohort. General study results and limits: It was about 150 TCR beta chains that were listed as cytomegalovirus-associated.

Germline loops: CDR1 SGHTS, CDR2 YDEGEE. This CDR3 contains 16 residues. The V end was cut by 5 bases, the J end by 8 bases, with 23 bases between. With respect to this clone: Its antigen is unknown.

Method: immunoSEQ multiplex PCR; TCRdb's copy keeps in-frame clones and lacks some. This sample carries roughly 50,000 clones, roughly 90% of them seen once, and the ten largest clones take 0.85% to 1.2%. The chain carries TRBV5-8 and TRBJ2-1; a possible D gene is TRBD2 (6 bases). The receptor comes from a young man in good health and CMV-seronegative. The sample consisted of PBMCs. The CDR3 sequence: CASSPVIAEPTDEQFF. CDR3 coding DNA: TGTGCCAGCAGTCCTGTTATAGCGGAGCCGACGGATGAGCAGTTCTTC.